The source of this TCR beta chain is a study of PD-1 blockade in classical Hodgkin lymphoma. About the research overall: Nivolumab dosing for patients was 3 mg/kg, administered intravenously every 2 weeks. Whole-study findings and limits: Newly diagnosed patients reportedly trailed healthy donors in baseline TCR diversity. Those patients who began receiving nivolumab less than 1 year after ASCT had lower diversity, and they were excluded. Newly diagnosed patients and complete responders had comparable diversity at baseline.

The CDR3 runs 13 residues. Trimming pared 5 bases from V and 3 bases from J, leaving 10 bases between. CDR1 and CDR2 from the germline V gene are MGHRA and YSYEKL. A few counts support this clone. What it binds is not known. The protocol was immunoSEQ multiplex PCR, while the TCRdb copy is restricted to in-frame clones and leaves out a portion. The sample holds tens of thousands of clones; less than 90% are singletons and the top ten take approximately 1.7%. All patients experienced relapse after autologous stem cell transplantation, and brentuximab vedotin exposure was variable. Magnetic negative selection served to purify CD4+ T cells out of PBMCs that had been thawed.

The material sequenced was CD4+ T cells from blood, taken at baseline. This chain uses TRBV4-1 with TRBJ1-1; D remains ambiguous. The clonotype was recovered from a human donor with classical Hodgkin lymphoma. CDR3 in amino acids: CASSARRDTEAFF. The CDR3 region has the DNA TGCGCCAGCAGCGCACGGAGGGACACTGAAGCTTTCTTT.